The 29 T cell receptor beta chains below come from one sample, sequenced in a study of blood T cell repertoires in COVID-19. Generated by immunoSEQ multiplex PCR, the TCRdb table keeps only in-frame clones and is missing some. Of 19,000 or so clones listed, roughly 90% are singletons. The specimen sequenced was peripheral blood. The receptors originated from a man between 65 and 79 years old with active COVID-19.

This clone was picked up a small number of times. The chain has TRBV7-3 and TRBJ2-3, with D perhaps matching TRBD1 (6 bases). Germline V gives CDR1 SGHTA, CDR2 FQGTGA. Between the trimmed V and J ends, which lost 2 bases and 2 bases, there was a span of 17 bases. The CDR3 extends over 17 amino acids. CDR3 DNA sequence: TGTGCCAGCAGCTTACTTGGGGGCCCTTTACTCACAGATACGCAGTATTTT. It is translated as CASSLLGGPLLTDTQYF.

The gene calls are TRBV9 and TRBJ2-4, with 11 nucleotides matching TRBD2. Germline CDR1 is SGDLS and CDR2 is YYNGEE. The CDR3 is made up of 17 amino acids. The V gene end was trimmed by 3 bases and the J gene end by 6 bases; junction bases not matched to a gene: 11. The CDR3 bases are TGTGCCAGCAGCGGGACCGGCACTAGCGGGGGTACAAACATTCAGTACTTC. This translates into CASSGTGTSGGTNIQYF.

This sequence joins TRBV13 and TRBJ2-1, with TRBD2 matching over 9 bases. Germline lookup yields CDR1 PRHDT and CDR2 FYEKMQ (reference sequence). With V trimmed by 5 bases and J by 3 bases, 5 bases remained unmatched. The CDR3 consists of 15 residues. The CDR3, as DNA: TGTGCCAGCAGCGATCGTAGCGGGAGCTACAATGAGCAGTTCTTC. Protein product: CASSDRSGSYNEQFF.

The chain is built from TRBV2 and TRBJ2-1, with D unresolved. The CDR3 totals 16 residues. CDR1 is SNHLY, CDR2 FYNNEI, per germline. Trimming left V 4 bases short and J 7 bases short, with 20 bases between. DNA for the CDR3: TGTGCCAGCAGTGCCTCTTGGCTCGCTGCCCCGAATGAGCAGTTCTTC. It specifies CASSASWLAAPNEQFF. The variable domain in full, with the rest retrieved from reference TRBV2 and TRBJ2-1, is EPEVTQTPSHQVTQMGQEVILRCVPISNHLYFYWYRQILGQKVEFLVSFYNNEISEKSEIFDDQFSVERPDGSNFTLKIRSTKLEDSAMYFCASSASWLAAPNEQFFGPGTRLTVL.

Written as DNA, the CDR3 is TGCGCCAGCAGCTCCCGGACAGCCCTAGCAACTAATGAAAAACTGTTTTTT. This sequence encodes CASSSRTALATNEKLFF. The chain has TRBV5-1 and TRBJ1-4, with D maybe TRBD1 (6 bases). Germline CDR1 and CDR2: SGHRS and YFSETQ. With 3 bases removed from V and 0 bases from J, the gap between germline ends came to 15 bases. This CDR3 contains 17 residues.

The chain links TRBV10-2 to TRBJ2-7, with 9 bases that match TRBD1. The CDR3 is 15 residues long. Per the germline V gene, CDR1 is WSHSY and CDR2 is SAAADI. The V gene end was trimmed by 3 bases and the J gene end by 5 bases; junction bases not matched to a gene: 8. The CDR3 here is CASSDPGQGRDEQYF. The DNA of the CDR3 is TGCGCCAGCAGTGATCCGGGACAGGGTCGGGACGAGCAGTACTTC.

The chain couples TRBV29-1 to TRBJ2-1, with D possibly being TRBD2 (7 bases). The CDR3 loop spans 13 amino acids. V lost 3 bases and J 6 bases, leaving 12 bases between the germline ends. Germline V CDR1 and CDR2: SQVTM, ANQGSEA. The DNA for the CDR3 is TGCAGCGTTGAGACTAGCAGGGGCAATGAGCAGTTCTTC. It encodes CSVETSRGNEQFF.

The J gene is TRBJ1-5, the V gene TRBV2, with D perhaps matching TRBD1 (5 bases). V shed 2 bases and J shed 4 bases, with 9 bases lying between them. This CDR3 region has 14 residues. The germline CDR1 and CDR2 sequences are SNHLY and FYNNEI. Here the CDR3 DNA reads TGTGCCAGCAGTGAAAAGACAGCGAATCAGCCCCAGCATTTT. It specifies CASSEKTANQPQHF.

This clone was seen once. The J gene is TRBJ1-2, the V gene TRBV19; no reliable D call. The CDR3 extends over 13 amino acids. Looked up from germline, CDR1 is LNHDA and CDR2 is SQIVND (reference sequence). Trimming cost V 6 bases and J 0 bases, with 8 bases left between them. Here the CDR3 reads CASRGASNYGYTF. For the CDR3, the DNA is TGTGCCAGTAGGGGCGCGTCTAACTATGGCTACACCTTC. The whole variable domain, remainder taken from reference TRBV19 and TRBJ1-2, is DGGITQSPKYLFRKEGQNVTLSCEQNLNHDAMYWYRQDPGQGLRLIYYSQIVNDFQKGDIAEGYSVSREKKESFPLTVTSAQKNPTAFYLCASRGASNYGYTFGSGTRLTVV.

J is TRBJ2-7 and V is TRBV2; TRBD2 aligns across 11 bases. The ends lost 4 bases at V and 3 bases at J; junction bases unmatched: 5. The CDR3 runs 15 residues. Germline V lookup: CDR1 SNHLY, CDR2 FYNNEI. The CDR3 region has the DNA TGTGCCAGCAGTGGGAGACTAGCGGGGATCTACGAGCAGTACTTC. The encoded protein is CASSGRLAGIYEQYF.

This sequence joins TRBV7-9 and TRBJ2-1; D is ambiguous. CDR3 size: 16 residues. CDR1 is SEHNR and CDR2 is FQNEAQ in the germline V gene (reference sequence). The V and J ends lost 1 base and 0 bases respectively, with 10 bases between them. The CDR3 nucleotides read TGTGCCAGCAGCTTAGTTGGCGGAGTCTCCTACAATGAGCAGTTCTTC. Translated, it gives CASSLVGGVSYNEQFF.

The chain uses TRBV2 and TRBJ2-4, with 7 bases aligning to TRBD1. This CDR3 is 14 amino acids long. Germline lookup yields CDR1 SNHLY and CDR2 FYNNEI. Losses at the gene ends were 6 bases for V and 5 bases for J; bases not matched to a gene: 7. The chain's CDR3 is CASRPDRVQNIQYF. The CDR3, as DNA: TGTGCCAGCAGACCAGACAGGGTCCAAAACATTCAGTACTTC.

The chain employs TRBV3-1 (or the pseudogene TRBV3-2) and TRBJ2-2, with D unclear. CDR1 LGHDT and CDR2 YNNKEL come from the germline V gene (reference sequence). The CDR3 spans 11 residues. V dropped 2 bases and J dropped 7 bases, with 2 bases sitting between them. CDR3 residues: CASSQHGELFF. The CDR3 DNA sequence: TGTGCCAGCAGCCAACACGGGGAGCTGTTTTTT.

The rearrangement links TRBV2 to TRBJ1-2; the match to TRBD1 covers 8 bases. The CDR3 covers 14 residues. CDR1 and CDR2 (germline): SNHLY, FYNNEI. The ends lost 2 bases at V and 8 bases at J; junction bases unmatched: 7. The CDR3, as DNA: TGTGCCAGCAGTGAATTAAGGACAGGGTCCGGCTACACCTTC. Its translation: CASSELRTGSGYTF. Together with reference TRBV2 and TRBJ1-2, the CDR3 gives the full variable domain: EPEVTQTPSHQVTQMGQEVILRCVPISNHLYFYWYRQILGQKVEFLVSFYNNEISEKSEIFDDQFSVERPDGSNFTLKIRSTKLEDSAMYFCASSELRTGSGYTFGSGTRLTVV.

This chain links TRBV30 with TRBJ2-3; 7 bases agree with TRBD1. Trimming took 3 bases from V and 3 from J; bases not matched to a gene: 6. CDR3 size: 14 residues. Germline CDR1 GTSNPN, CDR2 SVGIG (reference sequence). The CDR3 bases are TGTGCCTGGAGCCCGACAGGGTGGACAGATACGCAGTATTTT. Amino acids: CAWSPTGWTDTQYF.

The chain joins TRBV18 to TRBJ1-1; no clear D gene. CDR3 size: 15 residues. The V and J ends lost 1 base and 5 bases respectively, with 14 bases between them. Germline CDR1 and CDR2: KGHSH and LQKENI. The CDR3 nucleotides are TGTGCCAGCTCACCACTAGCGCAAGCGGGGACTGAAGCTTTCTTT. Amino acids: CASSPLAQAGTEAFF.

V is TRBV18 and J is TRBJ2-3; 7 bases map to TRBD1. The V gene's germline CDR1 is KGHSH and CDR2 LQKENI. The ends lost 3 bases at V and 5 bases at J; junction bases unmatched: 8. The CDR3 runs to 15 residues. The CDR3 is CASSPGRGRIDTQYF. The CDR3 DNA follows: TGTGCCAGCTCACCGGGTAGGGGGCGTATAGATACGCAGTATTTT.

This chain links TRBV5-1 with TRBJ2-5; TRBD2 agrees at 8 bases. The CDR3 runs 14 residues. The J segment lost 3 bases and the V segment lost 10 bases, leaving 11 bases of the junction unmatched. In germline, CDR1 is SGHRS, CDR2 YFSETQ. The CDR3 spells CARRGGRGEETQYF. In nucleotides, the CDR3 is TGCGCCCGCCGCGGGGGGCGGGGGGAAGAGACCCAGTACTTC.

The CDR3 sequence is CASSLGTSGGVYEQYF. In nucleotides, the CDR3 is TGCGCCAGCAGCCTCGGGACTAGCGGGGGAGTCTACGAGCAGTACTTC. The chain employs TRBV5-1 and TRBJ2-7; 14 nucleotides align to TRBD2. This CDR3 has 16 residues. From germline, CDR1 is SGHRS and CDR2 YFSETQ. V shed 4 bases and J 3 bases; nucleotides not matched to a gene: 6. Full variable domain (rest looked up from reference TRBV5-1 and TRBJ2-7): KAGVTQTPRYLIKTRGQQVTLSCSPISGHRSVSWYQQTPGQGLQFLFEYFSETQRNKGNFPGRFSGRQFSNSRSEMNVSTLELGDSALYLCASSLGTSGGVYEQYFGPGTRLTVT.

In its sample, this clone was seen a few times. V and J are TRBV7-8 and TRBJ2-7, with 8 bases fitting TRBD2. Germline V gene data show CDR1 as SGHVS and CDR2 as FQNEAQ. This CDR3 has 14 amino acids. Trimming removed 3 bases from V and 6 bases from J; junction bases left unmatched: 7. The CDR3 DNA reads TGTGCCAGCAGCTTGACTGGACTAGCCTCCGAGCAGTACTTC. Amino acids: CASSLTGLASEQYF.

This rearrangement joins TRBV15 to TRBJ1-6, with 8 positions matching TRBD1. Losses at the gene ends were 1 base for V and 9 bases for J; bases not matched to a gene: 5. The CDR3 loop spans 15 amino acids. Germline CDR1 LNHNV, CDR2 YYDKDF (reference sequence). The CDR3 DNA sequence: TGTGCCACCAGCAGAGTCGGACAGGGAGGTTCACCCCTCCACTTT. It encodes CATSRVGQGGSPLHF. The full variable domain, rest sourced from reference TRBV15 and TRBJ1-6, is DAMVIQNPRYQVTQFGKPVTLSCSQTLNHNVMYWYQQKSSQAPKLLFHYYDKDFNNEADTPDNFQSRRPNTSFCFLDIRSPGLGDTAMYLCATSRVGQGGSPLHFGNGTRLTVT.

This clone was seen more than once but under ten times. V gene TRBV7-9 combines with J gene TRBJ2-3, with 12 bases lining up with TRBD2. Trimming at V came to 8 bases and at J to 8 bases, leaving 8 bases not matched to a gene. Germline V gene sequence: CDR1 SEHNR, CDR2 FQNEAQ (reference sequence). This CDR3 is 14 amino acids long. The CDR3 spells CASGPSGGAGTQYF. CDR3 DNA sequence: TGTGCCAGCGGTCCTAGCGGGGGGGCTGGTACGCAGTATTTT.

The CDR3 spells CASSQGRTSKGYEQYF. The CDR3 DNA reads TGCGCCAGCAGCCAAGGTAGAACTAGCAAGGGCTACGAGCAGTACTTC. V and J are TRBV4-1 and TRBJ2-7, with D possibly matching TRBD2 (6 bases). CDR1 is MGHRA and CDR2 is YSYEKL in the germline V gene. Trimming removed 1 base at V and 3 bases at J, with 16 bases between. CDR3 length equals 16 residues.

The J gene is TRBJ2-3, the V gene TRBV7-9, with D unresolved. The CDR3 is 12 residues long. Trimming removed 5 bases at V and 4 bases at J, with 7 bases between. Germline-derived CDR1 and CDR2 are SEHNR and FQNEAQ (reference sequence). The CDR3 DNA reads as TGTGCCAGCAGCACAACCCCAGATACGCAGTATTTT. It translates to CASSTTPDTQYF.

The CDR3 spells CASSWVGDEQYF. The CDR3 bases are TGCGCCAGCAGCTGGGTGGGAGACGAGCAGTACTTC. This chain links TRBV5-1 with TRBJ2-7; a weak D match, TRBD2 (5 bases). Germline assignment: CDR1 SGHRS and CDR2 YFSETQ. The CDR3 sequence is 12 residues long. Trimming removed 3 bases at V and 5 bases at J, with 9 bases between.

This clone has a single count. The rearrangement joins TRBV20-1 to TRBJ1-5, with 9 bases matching TRBD1. Trimming at V came to 3 bases and at J to 3 bases, leaving 6 bases not matched to a gene. Per the germline V gene, CDR1 is DFQATT and CDR2 is SNEGSKA (reference sequence). The CDR3 is 15 amino acids. CDR3 sequence reads: CSASQGQGPNQPQHF. The CDR3 nucleotides are TGCAGTGCTAGTCAGGGACAGGGCCCCAATCAGCCCCAGCATTTT.

The rearrangement joins TRBV12-5 to TRBJ2-7; TRBD1 agrees at 7 bases. V shed 0 bases and J 2 bases; nucleotides not matched to a gene: 7. Germline lookup yields CDR1 LGHNT and CDR2 FRNRAP. This CDR3 spans 16 amino acids. The CDR3 protein is CASGLVLGTAPYEQYF. The CDR3 bases are TGTGCTAGTGGTTTGGTACTTGGGACAGCTCCCTACGAGCAGTACTTC.

This clone was observed once. The CDR3 loop is CASSNRDRGQIEQYF. The CDR3 DNA is TGTGCCAGCAGTAATCGGGACAGGGGGCAAATCGAGCAGTACTTC. This sequence joins TRBV11-1 and TRBJ2-7; TRBD1 agrees at 12 bases. CDR1 and CDR2 (germline): SGHAT, FQDESV (reference sequence). The CDR3 sequence is 15 residues long. The V and J ends lost 6 bases and 6 bases, in that order; junction bases with no gene match: 9. Full variable domain (outside the CDR3, taken from reference TRBV11-1 and TRBJ2-7): EAEVAQSPRYKITEKSQAVAFWCDPISGHATLYWYRQILGQGPELLVQFQDESVVDDSQLPKDRFSAERLKGVDSTLKIQPAELGDSAMYLCASSNRDRGQIEQYFGPGTRLTVT.

The J gene is TRBJ2-2, the V gene TRBV5-1; 8 nucleotides match TRBD2. Germline assignment: CDR1 SGHRS and CDR2 YFSETQ. CDR3 length equals 15 residues. Germline trimming cut 5 bases from V and 4 bases from J; bases unmatched to any gene: 7. The DNA for the CDR3 is TGCGCCAGCAGATCGGGGGGGCAGGCCACCGGGGAGCTGTTTTTT. Translated: CASRSGGQATGELFF.